This is a list of T cell receptor beta chains from one sample in a study of identical twins. TCRdb processed the 5' RACE reads anew with MiXCR; each CDR3 protein has one entry. The table includes 1.5 million to 2 million distinct CDR3 sequences, about 32% detected once. The specimen sequenced was cord blood. These receptors all come from a newborn girl in good health. CDR3s include the opening cysteine and the closing phenylalanine or tryptophan. D genes are given only for firm matches. Size is omitted from some rows. Given values are once, few, many or a class for expanded clones.

v_call: TRBV12-3/TRBV12-4
j_call: TRBJ1-2
clone_size: many
d_call: NA
cdr3_aa: CASSLLGAYGYTF
cdr3_nt: TGTGCCAGCAGTTTATTGGGGGCTTATGGCTACACCTTC

v_call: TRBV3-1
j_call: TRBJ2-3
clone_size: NA
d_call: TRBD2
cdr3_aa: CASSQDLGLAVYF
cdr3_nt: TGTGCCAGCAGCCAAGACTTGGGACTAGCGGTGTATTTT

v_call: TRBV12-3/TRBV12-4
j_call: TRBJ2-7
clone_size: NA
d_call: NA
cdr3_aa: CASSFPHSEQYF
cdr3_nt: TGTGCCAGCAGTTTCCCACATAGTGAGCAGTACTTC

v_call: TRBV5-4
j_call: TRBJ2-3
clone_size: NA
d_call: NA
cdr3_aa: CASNYRDHGEDTQYF
cdr3_nt: TGTGCCAGCAACTACCGGGACCATGGAGAAGATACGCAGTATTTT

v_call: TRBV6-1
j_call: TRBJ1-1
clone_size: many
d_call: NA
cdr3_aa: CASSTDRNTEAFF
cdr3_nt: TGTGCCAGCAGTACGGACAGGAACACTGAAGCTTTCTTT

v_call: TRBV6-1
j_call: TRBJ1-2
clone_size: few
d_call: NA
cdr3_aa: CASSEQPPYGYTF
cdr3_nt: TGTGCCAGCAGTGAACAGCCGCCCTATGGCTACACCTTC

v_call: TRBV27
j_call: TRBJ2-7
clone_size: NA
d_call: TRBD2
cdr3_aa: CASGWEGTSGSSYEQYF
cdr3_nt: TGTGCCAGCGGTTGGGAGGGGACTAGCGGGAGTTCCTACGAGCAGTACTTC

v_call: TRBV12-3/TRBV12-4
j_call: TRBJ2-7
clone_size: few
d_call: TRBD2
cdr3_aa: CASSVPTSGSDEQYF
cdr3_nt: TGTGCCAGCAGCGTCCCGACTAGCGGGAGTGATGAGCAGTACTTC

v_call: TRBV24-1
j_call: TRBJ2-1
clone_size: NA
d_call: TRBD2
cdr3_aa: CATSFASGRINEQFF
cdr3_nt: TGTGCCACCAGTTTTGCTAGCGGGAGAATCAATGAGCAGTTCTTC

v_call: TRBV20-1
j_call: TRBJ2-3
clone_size: NA
d_call: NA
cdr3_aa: CSATGLNTDTQYF
cdr3_nt: TGCAGTGCTACTGGACTGAACACAGATACGCAGTATTTT

v_call: TRBV20-1
j_call: TRBJ1-5
clone_size: NA
d_call: TRBD1
cdr3_aa: CSARDLTGLDQPQHF
cdr3_nt: TGCAGTGCTAGAGATCTGACAGGGTTGGATCAGCCCCAGCATTTT

v_call: TRBV20-1
j_call: TRBJ1-1
clone_size: once
d_call: NA
cdr3_aa: CSAATRGTEAFF
cdr3_nt: TGCAGTGCTGCGACCCGAGGCACTGAAGCTTTCTTT

v_call: TRBV20-1
j_call: TRBJ2-3
clone_size: NA
d_call: TRBD2
cdr3_aa: CSANPAGGRTDTQYF
cdr3_nt: TGCAGTGCTAACCCAGCGGGGGGCCGCACAGATACGCAGTATTTT

v_call: TRBV29-1
j_call: TRBJ2-3
clone_size: NA
d_call: NA
cdr3_aa: CSVFRVASTDTRYF
cdr3_nt: TGCAGCGTTTTTCGGGTTGCTAGCACAGATACGCGGTATTTT

v_call: TRBV3-1
j_call: TRBJ2-3
clone_size: few
d_call: NA
cdr3_aa: CASSQGPFFSTDTQYF
cdr3_nt: TGTGCCAGCAGCCAAGGTCCGTTCTTTAGCACAGATACGCAGTATTTT

v_call: TRBV5-1
j_call: TRBJ2-1
clone_size: NA
d_call: NA
cdr3_aa: CASSLLGKGLNEQFF
cdr3_nt: TGCGCCAGCAGCTTGCTCGGTAAGGGCCTCAATGAGCAGTTCTTC

v_call: TRBV4-1
j_call: TRBJ1-2
clone_size: NA
d_call: TRBD1
cdr3_aa: CASSQGFTGDYDYTF
cdr3_nt: TGCGCCAGCAGCCAAGGATTTACAGGGGACTATGACTACACCTTC

v_call: TRBV4-2
j_call: TRBJ2-3
clone_size: few
d_call: TRBD1
cdr3_aa: CASSLLGDRGTDTQYF
cdr3_nt: TGTGCCAGCAGCCTTTTAGGGGACAGGGGCACAGATACGCAGTATTTT

v_call: TRBV20-1
j_call: TRBJ2-7
clone_size: few
d_call: TRBD2
cdr3_aa: CSAGSSGASYEQYF
cdr3_nt: TGCAGTGCTGGCTCTAGCGGGGCCTCCTACGAGCAGTACTTC

v_call: TRBV27
j_call: TRBJ2-7
clone_size: NA
d_call: TRBD2
cdr3_aa: CASSLGLAGKDEQYF
cdr3_nt: TGTGCCAGCTCCTTGGGACTAGCGGGAAAGGACGAGCAGTACTTC

v_call: TRBV12-3/TRBV12-4
j_call: TRBJ1-1
clone_size: few
d_call: NA
cdr3_aa: CASRFSSTEAFF
cdr3_nt: TGTGCCAGCAGATTTTCTAGCACTGAAGCTTTCTTT

v_call: TRBV5-1
j_call: TRBJ2-1
clone_size: NA
d_call: TRBD2
cdr3_aa: CASSLRLAGNSYNEQFF
cdr3_nt: TGCGCCAGCAGCTTGAGACTAGCGGGAAACTCCTACAATGAGCAGTTCTTC

v_call: TRBV6-1
j_call: TRBJ1-5
clone_size: NA
d_call: NA
cdr3_aa: CASSEKALNQPQHF
cdr3_nt: TGTGCCAGCAGTGAAAAGGCCCTGAATCAGCCCCAGCATTTT

v_call: TRBV15
j_call: TRBJ1-3
clone_size: NA
d_call: NA
cdr3_aa: CATSRDSAGNTIYF
cdr3_nt: TGTGCCACCAGCAGAGATTCTGCTGGAAACACCATATATTTT

v_call: TRBV2
j_call: TRBJ2-4
clone_size: NA
d_call: TRBD2
cdr3_aa: CASSETSGGGIQYF
cdr3_nt: TGTGCCAGCAGTGAGACTAGCGGGGGAGGCATTCAGTACTTC

v_call: TRBV5-1
j_call: TRBJ2-7
clone_size: few
d_call: TRBD1
cdr3_aa: CASSSSTGGAWYEQYF
cdr3_nt: TGCGCCAGCAGCTCCTCGACAGGGGGCGCATGGTACGAGCAGTACTTC

v_call: TRBV18
j_call: TRBJ1-4
clone_size: few
d_call: NA
cdr3_aa: CASSPRDLPGGKLFF
cdr3_nt: TGTGCCAGCTCACCACGCGACTTACCTGGAGGAAAACTGTTTTTT

v_call: TRBV18
j_call: TRBJ2-5
clone_size: few
d_call: TRBD2
cdr3_aa: CASSPPGLAGVETQYF
cdr3_nt: TGTGCCAGCTCTCCCCCGGGACTAGCGGGGGTAGAGACCCAGTACTTC

v_call: TRBV29-1
j_call: TRBJ2-5
clone_size: many
d_call: NA
cdr3_aa: CSVSGAQETQYF
cdr3_nt: TGCAGCGTTTCAGGGGCACAAGAGACCCAGTACTTC

v_call: TRBV5-1
j_call: TRBJ2-3
clone_size: NA
d_call: NA
cdr3_aa: CASSLGHGGADTQYF
cdr3_nt: TGCGCCAGCAGCTTGGGCCATGGAGGTGCGGATACGCAGTATTTT

v_call: TRBV2
j_call: TRBJ2-1
clone_size: NA
d_call: NA
cdr3_aa: CASSEAMTPEGFEQFF
cdr3_nt: TGTGCCAGCAGTGAAGCTATGACCCCCGAGGGGTTTGAGCAGTTCTTC

v_call: TRBV5-1
j_call: TRBJ2-4
clone_size: few
d_call: TRBD1
cdr3_aa: CASSPTGVGANIQYF
cdr3_nt: TGCGCCAGCAGCCCTACAGGGGTTGGGGCAAACATTCAGTACTTC

v_call: TRBV20-1
j_call: TRBJ1-2
clone_size: NA
d_call: TRBD1
cdr3_aa: CSARETGLSGYTF
cdr3_nt: TGCAGTGCTAGGGAGACAGGGTTGTCTGGCTACACCTTC

v_call: TRBV12-3/TRBV12-4
j_call: TRBJ1-5
clone_size: NA
d_call: TRBD1
cdr3_aa: CASSLGDRGFQPQHF
cdr3_nt: TGTGCCAGCAGTTTAGGGGACAGGGGGTTTCAGCCCCAGCATTTT

v_call: TRBV12-3/TRBV12-4
j_call: TRBJ2-1
clone_size: NA
d_call: NA
cdr3_aa: CASRRGVDSYNEQFF
cdr3_nt: TGTGCCAGCAGACGAGGGGTCGACTCCTACAATGAGCAGTTCTTC

v_call: TRBV7-2
j_call: TRBJ2-7
clone_size: NA
d_call: TRBD1
cdr3_aa: CASSLALFGTGVREQYF
cdr3_nt: TGTGCCAGCAGCTTAGCGCTTTTCGGGACAGGGGTGCGGGAGCAGTACTTC

v_call: TRBV7-9
j_call: TRBJ2-7
clone_size: NA
d_call: NA
cdr3_aa: CASSLQGRPYEQYF
cdr3_nt: TGTGCCAGCAGCTTACAAGGCAGACCCTACGAGCAGTACTTC

v_call: TRBV4-2
j_call: TRBJ2-5
clone_size: few
d_call: TRBD1
cdr3_aa: CASSQDPGQGAEEQYF
cdr3_nt: TGTGCCAGCAGCCAAGATCCAGGACAGGGGGCGGAAGAGCAGTACTTC

v_call: TRBV3-1
j_call: TRBJ1-1
clone_size: NA
d_call: NA
cdr3_aa: CASSQVDGEAFF
cdr3_nt: TGTGCCAGCAGCCAAGTTGACGGGGAAGCTTTCTTT

v_call: TRBV3-1
j_call: TRBJ1-5
clone_size: many
d_call: NA
cdr3_aa: CASSQGGGSNQPQHF
cdr3_nt: TGTGCCAGCAGCCAAGGGGGGGGGAGCAATCAGCCCCAGCATTTT

v_call: TRBV28
j_call: TRBJ2-5
clone_size: few
d_call: NA
cdr3_aa: CASSLPGGVQYF
cdr3_nt: TGTGCCAGCAGCCTTCCCGGAGGGGTGCAGTACTTC

v_call: TRBV6-5
j_call: TRBJ2-3
clone_size: many
d_call: NA
cdr3_aa: CASRRTGSTDTQYF
cdr3_nt: TGTGCCAGCAGGAGGACCGGAAGCACAGATACGCAGTATTTT

v_call: TRBV28
j_call: TRBJ2-6
clone_size: NA
d_call: TRBD1
cdr3_aa: CASSKWGILTGWSGANVLTF
cdr3_nt: TGTGCCAGCAGCAAGTGGGGTATATTGACAGGGTGGTCTGGGGCCAACGTCCTGACTTTC

v_call: TRBV4-2
j_call: TRBJ2-1
clone_size: NA
d_call: TRBD1
cdr3_aa: CASSTQQGFDNEQFF
cdr3_nt: TGTGCCAGCAGCACCCAACAGGGGTTTGACAATGAGCAGTTCTTC

v_call: TRBV10-3
j_call: TRBJ2-5
clone_size: few
d_call: NA
cdr3_aa: CAISWTDQETQYF
cdr3_nt: TGTGCCATCAGCTGGACAGACCAAGAGACCCAGTACTTC

v_call: TRBV25-1
j_call: TRBJ2-2
clone_size: NA
d_call: TRBD2
cdr3_aa: CASSEWGLAGLYTGELFF
cdr3_nt: TGTGCCAGCAGTGAATGGGGACTAGCGGGATTATACACCGGGGAGCTGTTTTTT

v_call: TRBV28
j_call: TRBJ2-1
clone_size: few
d_call: NA
cdr3_aa: CASSAPREQFF
cdr3_nt: TGTGCCAGCAGTGCCCCACGCGAGCAGTTCTTC

v_call: TRBV2
j_call: TRBJ1-1
clone_size: NA
d_call: NA
cdr3_aa: CASSERLMSTEAFF
cdr3_nt: TGTGCCAGCAGTGAGAGGCTCATGAGCACTGAAGCTTTCTTT

v_call: TRBV20-1
j_call: TRBJ2-5
clone_size: many
d_call: NA
cdr3_aa: CSARSPRKQETQYF
cdr3_nt: TGCAGTGCTAGGAGTCCCCGAAAACAAGAGACCCAGTACTTC

v_call: TRBV4-2
j_call: TRBJ2-7
clone_size: NA
d_call: TRBD2
cdr3_aa: CAGSQEEAGSTYEQYF
cdr3_nt: TGTGCCGGCAGCCAAGAGGAAGCGGGGTCAACCTACGAGCAGTACTTC

v_call: TRBV12-3/TRBV12-4
j_call: TRBJ2-3
clone_size: few
d_call: TRBD2
cdr3_aa: CASSWRGNTDTQYF
cdr3_nt: TGTGCCAGCAGTTGGCGGGGGAACACAGATACGCAGTATTTT

v_call: TRBV5-1
j_call: TRBJ2-7
clone_size: few
d_call: NA
cdr3_aa: CASSFAGTIYEQYF
cdr3_nt: TGCGCCAGCAGCTTTGCCGGGACAATATACGAGCAGTACTTC

v_call: TRBV18
j_call: TRBJ1-4
clone_size: NA
d_call: NA
cdr3_aa: CASSPTPGQATNEKLFF
cdr3_nt: TGTGCCAGCTCACCTACTCCTGGGCAGGCAACTAATGAAAAACTGTTTTTT